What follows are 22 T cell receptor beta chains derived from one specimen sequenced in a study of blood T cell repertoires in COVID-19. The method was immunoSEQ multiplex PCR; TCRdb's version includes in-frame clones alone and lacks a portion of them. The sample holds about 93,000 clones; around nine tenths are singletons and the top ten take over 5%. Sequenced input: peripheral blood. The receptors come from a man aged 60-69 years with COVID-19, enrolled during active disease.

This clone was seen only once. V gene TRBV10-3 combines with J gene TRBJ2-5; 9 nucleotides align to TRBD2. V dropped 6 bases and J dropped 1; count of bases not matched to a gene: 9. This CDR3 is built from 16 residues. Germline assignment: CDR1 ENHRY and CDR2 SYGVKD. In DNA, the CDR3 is TGTGCCATCAGCGCCTCTAGCGGGGAGGGCCAAGAGACCCAGTACTTC. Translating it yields CAISASSGEGQETQYF.

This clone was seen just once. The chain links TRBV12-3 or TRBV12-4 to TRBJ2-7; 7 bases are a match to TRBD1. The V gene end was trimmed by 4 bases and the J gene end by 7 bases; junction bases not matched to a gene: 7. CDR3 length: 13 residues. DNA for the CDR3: TGTGCCAGCAGTTCCAACAGGGGCTTAGAGCAGTACTTC. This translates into CASSSNRGLEQYF.

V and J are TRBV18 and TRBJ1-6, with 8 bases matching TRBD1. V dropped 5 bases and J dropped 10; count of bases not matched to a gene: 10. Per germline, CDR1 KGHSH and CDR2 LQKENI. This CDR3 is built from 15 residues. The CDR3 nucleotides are TGTGCCAGCTCATACGGACAGGGTTTTAACTCACCCCTCCACTTT. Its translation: CASSYGQGFNSPLHF.

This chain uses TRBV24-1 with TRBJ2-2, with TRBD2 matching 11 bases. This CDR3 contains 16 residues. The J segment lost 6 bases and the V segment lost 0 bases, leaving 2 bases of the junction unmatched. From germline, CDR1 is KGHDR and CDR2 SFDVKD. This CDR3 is CATSDLASGRPGELFF. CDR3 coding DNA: TGTGCCACCAGTGATTTGGCTAGCGGGAGGCCCGGGGAGCTGTTTTTT.

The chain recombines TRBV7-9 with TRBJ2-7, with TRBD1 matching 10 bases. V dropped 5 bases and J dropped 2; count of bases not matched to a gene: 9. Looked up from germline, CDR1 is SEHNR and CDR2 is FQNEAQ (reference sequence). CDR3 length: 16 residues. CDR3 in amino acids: CASSARQGAWAYEQYF. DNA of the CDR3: TGTGCCAGCAGCGCCCGACAGGGGGCGTGGGCCTACGAGCAGTACTTC.

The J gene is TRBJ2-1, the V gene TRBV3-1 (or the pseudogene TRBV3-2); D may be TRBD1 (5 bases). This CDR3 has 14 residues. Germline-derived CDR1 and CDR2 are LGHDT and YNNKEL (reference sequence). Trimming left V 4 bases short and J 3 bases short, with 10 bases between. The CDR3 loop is CASSPRQFYNEQFF. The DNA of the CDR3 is TGTGCCAGCAGCCCCCGACAGTTCTACAATGAGCAGTTCTTC.

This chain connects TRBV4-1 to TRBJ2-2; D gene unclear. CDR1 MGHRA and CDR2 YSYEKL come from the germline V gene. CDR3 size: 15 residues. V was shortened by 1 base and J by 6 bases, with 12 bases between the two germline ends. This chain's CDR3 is CASSQGTTWAGELFF. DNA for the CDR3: TGCGCCAGCAGCCAAGGAACTACATGGGCCGGGGAGCTGTTTTTT.

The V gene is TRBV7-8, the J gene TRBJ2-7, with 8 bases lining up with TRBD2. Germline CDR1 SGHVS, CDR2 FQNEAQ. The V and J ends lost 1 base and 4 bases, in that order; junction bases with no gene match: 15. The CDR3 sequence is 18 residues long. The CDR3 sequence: CASSLEAPSGTRGYEQYF. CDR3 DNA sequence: TGTGCCAGCAGCTTAGAAGCCCCCTCCGGGACTAGGGGGTACGAGCAGTACTTC.

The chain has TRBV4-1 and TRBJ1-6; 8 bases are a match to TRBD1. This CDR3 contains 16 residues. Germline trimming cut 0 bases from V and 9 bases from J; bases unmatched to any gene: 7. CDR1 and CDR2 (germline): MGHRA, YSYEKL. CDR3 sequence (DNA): TGCGCCAGCAGCCAAGAAGGCAGGGGGCTAAGTTCACCCCTCCACTTT. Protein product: CASSQEGRGLSSPLHF.

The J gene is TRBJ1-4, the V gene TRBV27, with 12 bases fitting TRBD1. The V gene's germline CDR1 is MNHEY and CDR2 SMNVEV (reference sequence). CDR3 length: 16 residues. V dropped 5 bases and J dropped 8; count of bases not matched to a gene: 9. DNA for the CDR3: TGTGCCAGCAGTCCCATCCGGGACAGGGGGCGGGAAAAACTGTTTTTT. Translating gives CASSPIRDRGREKLFF.

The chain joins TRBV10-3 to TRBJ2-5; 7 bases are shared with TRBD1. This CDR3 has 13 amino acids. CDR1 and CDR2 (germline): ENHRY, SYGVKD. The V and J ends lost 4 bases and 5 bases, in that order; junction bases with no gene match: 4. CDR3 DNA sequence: TGTGCCATCAGTGGGACCAGGGGGGAGACCCAGTACTTC. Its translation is CAISGTRGETQYF.

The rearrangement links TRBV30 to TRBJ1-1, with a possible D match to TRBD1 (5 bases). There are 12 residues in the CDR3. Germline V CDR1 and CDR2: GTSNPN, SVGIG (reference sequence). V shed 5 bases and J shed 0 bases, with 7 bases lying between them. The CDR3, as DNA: TGTGCCTGGGGGGCGGTGAACACTGAAGCTTTCTTT. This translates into CAWGAVNTEAFF.

In nucleotides, the CDR3 is TGTGCCACCAGCAGAGATACGGGGACTAGCTCGGAGACCCAGTACTTC. This sequence encodes CATSRDTGTSSETQYF. The J gene is TRBJ2-5, the V gene TRBV15, with TRBD2 identical over 9 bases. Germline CDR1 LNHNV, CDR2 YYDKDF (reference sequence). CDR3 length: 16 amino acids. With 0 bases clipped from V and 5 bases from J, the junction kept 7 bases outside the gene matches.

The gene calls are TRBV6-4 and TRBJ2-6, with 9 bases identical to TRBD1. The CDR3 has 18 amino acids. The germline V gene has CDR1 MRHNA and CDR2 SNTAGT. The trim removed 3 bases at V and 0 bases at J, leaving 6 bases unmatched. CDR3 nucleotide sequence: TGTGCCAGCAGTGAAACCGAGACAGGGGGCTCTGGGGCCAACGTCCTGACTTTC. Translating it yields CASSETETGGSGANVLTF.

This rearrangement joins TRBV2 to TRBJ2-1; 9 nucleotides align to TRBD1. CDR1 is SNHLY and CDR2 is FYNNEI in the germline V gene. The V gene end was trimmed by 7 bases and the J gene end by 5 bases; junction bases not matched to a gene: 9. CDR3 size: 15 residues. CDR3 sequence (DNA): TGTGCCAGCACTGCCATAAGGACAGGGGACAATGAGCAGTTCTTC. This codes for CASTAIRTGDNEQFF.

The CDR3 coding sequence is TGTGCCAGCAGCTTAAATAGCGGGAGGGCCTACGAGCAGTACTTC. The encoded protein is CASSLNSGRAYEQYF. The gene calls are TRBV7-3 and TRBJ2-7; 11 nucleotides match TRBD2. In germline, CDR1 is SGHTA, CDR2 FQGTGA. This CDR3 has 15 residues. The V segment lost 1 base and the J segment 2 bases; nucleotides outside the gene matches: 1.

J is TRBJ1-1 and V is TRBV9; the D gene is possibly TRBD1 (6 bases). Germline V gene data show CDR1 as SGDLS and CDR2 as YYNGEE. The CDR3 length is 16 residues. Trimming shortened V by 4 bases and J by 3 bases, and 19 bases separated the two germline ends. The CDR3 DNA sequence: TGTGCCAGCAGCTTCCCACAGGGTCCCTTCCACACTGAAGCTTTCTTT. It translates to CASSFPQGPFHTEAFF.

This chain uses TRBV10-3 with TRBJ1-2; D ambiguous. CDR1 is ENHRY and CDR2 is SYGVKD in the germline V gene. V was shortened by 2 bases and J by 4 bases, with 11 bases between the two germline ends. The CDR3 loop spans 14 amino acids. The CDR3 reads CAISEPRSPYGYTF. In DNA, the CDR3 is TGTGCCATCAGTGAGCCCCGGAGCCCCTATGGCTACACCTTC.

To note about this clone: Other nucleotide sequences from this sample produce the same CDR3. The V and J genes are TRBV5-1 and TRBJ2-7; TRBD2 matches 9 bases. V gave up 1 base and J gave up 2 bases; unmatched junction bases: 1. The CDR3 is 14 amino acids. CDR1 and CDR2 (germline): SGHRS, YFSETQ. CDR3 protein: CASSLSSGTYEQYF. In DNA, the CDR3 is TGCGCCAGCAGCTTGTCTAGCGGGACCTACGAGCAGTACTTC.

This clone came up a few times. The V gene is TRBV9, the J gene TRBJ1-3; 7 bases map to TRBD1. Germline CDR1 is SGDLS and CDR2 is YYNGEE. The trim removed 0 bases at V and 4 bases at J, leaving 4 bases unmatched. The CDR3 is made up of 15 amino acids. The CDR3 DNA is TGTGCCAGCAGCGTAGCTTACAGGGGAGGAAACACCATATATTTT. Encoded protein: CASSVAYRGGNTIYF.

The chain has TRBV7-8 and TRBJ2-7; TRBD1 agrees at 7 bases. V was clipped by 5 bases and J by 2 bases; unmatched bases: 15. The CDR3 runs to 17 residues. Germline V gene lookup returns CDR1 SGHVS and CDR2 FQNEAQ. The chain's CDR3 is CASSVVPPRGKAYEQYF. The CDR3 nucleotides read TGTGCCAGCAGCGTAGTCCCGCCCAGGGGGAAGGCCTACGAGCAGTACTTC.

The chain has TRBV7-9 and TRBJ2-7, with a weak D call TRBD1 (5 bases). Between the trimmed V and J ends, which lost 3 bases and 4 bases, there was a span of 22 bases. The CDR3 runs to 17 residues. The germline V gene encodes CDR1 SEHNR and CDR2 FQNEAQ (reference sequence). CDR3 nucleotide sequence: TGTGCCAGCAGCTTGAGGATCCAGGGCAGCGCGCCGTACGAGCAGTACTTC. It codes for CASSLRIQGSAPYEQYF.